Sequencing of this TCR beta chain was carried out in a study of T cell responses to AZD1222 COVID-19 vaccine. Regarding the study as a whole: Two AZD1222 doses significantly raised spike-specific TCR breadth and depth over controls. Close to half of all spike-specific TCRs reportedly target regions of the variants that are unmutated.

The assay was immunoSEQ multiplex PCR, and TCRdb's table has in-frame clones only and misses some. This table has 150,000 or so clones, roughly 93% appearing once. As for this clone: Its cognate antigen is unknown.

This CDR3 has 15 amino acids. The germline gives CDR1 SGHDN, CDR2 FVKESK. V lost 3 bases and J lost 8, with 17 bases in between. The specimen was peripheral blood, collected on day 0 of MenACWY control vaccination. The chain links TRBV14 to TRBJ2-1; maybe TRBD2 (5 bases). The receptor was isolated from an adult in good health. CDR3 amino acids: CASSQETYRGYEQFF. DNA of the CDR3: TGTGCCAGCAGCCAGGAAACATATAGAGGGTATGAGCAGTTCTTC.